This T cell receptor beta chain was recovered during a study of shared clonotypes between healthy human individuals. Whole-study context: Used for every donor were three CD4 naive, three CD4 memory, two CD8 naive and one CD8 memory plate. Study conclusions and caveats: The study sampled only blood, and tissue repertoires likely differ. Non-shared clonotypes were found to have lower generation probabilities than the clonotypes that were shared by all four of the sorted-subset donors.

Comments on this clone: What it recognizes is unknown.

Data came from immunoSEQ multiplex PCR; TCRdb stores just in-frame clones and leaves some out. The repertoire holds about 2 million clones, with roughly 94% as singletons. CDR1 and CDR2 from the germline V gene are SEHNR and FQNEAQ (reference sequence). The V end was cut by 1 base, the J end by 0 bases, with 12 bases between. The length of the CDR3 is 16 residues. Naive CD8 isolation took CD45RO-negative cells positively selected for CCR7 and excluded terminally differentiated effector memory CD45RA+ cells. This chain uses TRBV7-9 with TRBJ1-2, with D possibly TRBD1 on 5 matching bases. The TCR comes from a man aged 18-30 years in good health. The sample comprised naive CD8+ T cells sorted from blood. This CDR3 reads CASSLDVPRANYGYTF. The CDR3 nucleotides read TGTGCCAGCAGCTTAGACGTCCCCAGGGCTAACTATGGCTACACCTTC.